This is a list of T cell receptor beta chains from one sample in a study of blood T cells in healthy people across ages. TCRdb reanalysed the 5' RACE reads using MiXCR and keeps one entry per CDR3 protein. The repertoire holds about 930,000 distinct CDR3 sequences, with roughly 29% as singletons. These data were likewise used in another study, on T cells of mothers and their children.

Sequenced material: blood. The receptors were sampled from a middle-aged woman in good health. Both conserved end residues are part of each CDR3. D genes are given only for firm matches. The size field is filled for only some rows; it gives once, few, many or a size class.

v_gene	d_gene	abundance	j_gene	len	CDR3aa	CDR3nt
TRBV29-1	TRBD1	NA	TRBJ2-7	15	CSAEDPDRGLHEQYF	TGCAGCGCTGAAGACCCGGACAGGGGGCTGCACGAGCAGTACTTC
TRBV4-1	NA	many	TRBJ2-6	17	CASSQGGAAGGANVLTF	TGCGCCAGCAGCCAAGGTGGGGCCGCTGGTGGGGCCAACGTCCTGACTTTC
TRBV7-3	NA	NA	TRBJ2-5	15	CASSLGSGTRLAQYF	TGTGCCAGCAGCTTAGGTTCTGGCACGAGGTTGGCCCAGTACTTC
TRBV6-6	TRBD1	NA	TRBJ1-1	16	CASSYPEGQMNTEAFF	TGTGCCAGCAGTTACCCAGAGGGACAGATGAACACTGAAGCTTTCTTT
TRBV7-2	NA	NA	TRBJ1-1	15	CASSSSGPLNTEAFF	TGTGCCAGCAGCTCCTCGGGACCTCTGAACACTGAAGCTTTCTTT
TRBV20-1	TRBD1	NA	TRBJ1-5	13	CSAGTGANQPQHF	TGCAGTGCTGGGACAGGGGCGAATCAGCCCCAGCATTTT
TRBV7-2	NA	many	TRBJ2-5	12	CASSALQETQYF	TGTGCCAGCAGCGCCCTCCAAGAGACCCAGTACTTC
TRBV28	TRBD2	NA	TRBJ2-7	14	CASTLGGAWHEQYF	TGTGCCAGCACTCTGGGAGGGGCCTGGCACGAGCAGTACTTC
TRBV2	TRBD1	NA	TRBJ1-5	15	CASSEAQGADQPQHF	TGTGCCAGCAGTGAAGCTCAGGGGGCCGATCAGCCCCAGCATTTT
TRBV10-3	TRBD1	many	TRBJ2-3	15	CAISESGQGSDTQYF	TGTGCCATCAGTGAGTCCGGACAGGGGTCAGATACGCAGTATTTT
TRBV20-1	NA	few	TRBJ1-6	13	CSANTAGDSPLHF	TGCAGTGCTAATACTGCAGGAGATTCACCCCTCCACTTT
TRBV6-1	NA	NA	TRBJ2-6	17	CASGGQRGLPGANVLTF	TGTGCCAGCGGCGGACAGAGAGGGTTGCCTGGGGCCAACGTCCTGACTTTC
TRBV28	NA	NA	TRBJ2-1	14	CASSLLDRPYEQFF	TGTGCCAGCAGTTTATTAGACAGACCCTACGAGCAGTTCTTC
TRBV5-1	TRBD1	few	TRBJ1-2	15	CASSLGSTGEGGYTF	TGCGCCAGCAGCTTGGGATCGACAGGGGAGGGTGGCTACACCTTT
TRBV21-1	NA	NA	TRBJ2-4	14	CASSKAGDDNIQYF	TGTGCCAGCAGCAAAGCAGGGGACGATAACATTCAGTACTTC
TRBV12-3/TRBV12-4	TRBD1	many	TRBJ2-5	13	CASSSGQSQTQYF	TGTGCCAGCAGTTCGGGACAGTCGCAGACCCAGTACTTC
TRBV5-1	NA	NA	TRBJ1-1	15	CASSLDGSRNTEAFF	TGCGCCAGCAGCTTGGACGGGTCTCGGAACACTGAAGCTTTCTTT
TRBV2	TRBD1	NA	TRBJ1-2	16	CASSVVQGARSYGYTF	TGTGCCAGCAGTGTAGTCCAGGGGGCCAGAAGTTATGGCTACACCTTC
TRBV15	NA	few	TRBJ2-5	15	CATSRDGTTKETQYF	TGTGCCACCAGCAGAGATGGTACAACAAAAGAGACCCAGTACTTC
TRBV27	NA	few	TRBJ2-7	15	CASSLSSGQSYEQYF	TGTGCCAGCAGTCTCTCCTCGGGACAAAGCTACGAGCAGTACTTC
TRBV20-1	NA	NA	TRBJ1-1	16	CSHTSLRGIGNTEAFF	TGCAGTCACACGTCCCTTCGGGGGATTGGAAACACTGAAGCTTTCTTT
TRBV20-1	NA	NA	TRBJ2-5	14	CSASGGWYQETQYF	TGCAGTGCTAGCGGGGGATGGTACCAAGAGACCCAGTACTTC
TRBV24-1	TRBD2	few	TRBJ2-3	14	CATATSGGVDTQYF	TGTGCCACTGCGACTAGTGGGGGGGTGGATACGCAGTATTTT
TRBV6-5	NA	once	TRBJ2-1	15	CASRPSLASFNEQFF	TGTGCCAGCAGACCAAGCCTAGCGAGTTTCAATGAGCAGTTCTTC